These 17 T cell receptor beta chains were all obtained from the same sample, sequenced in a study of PD-L1 blockade in urothelial cancer. The protocol was immunoSEQ multiplex PCR, while the TCRdb copy is restricted to in-frame clones and leaves out a portion. The sample lists roughly 25,000 clones; around 82% were seen once. Sample: PBMCs, taken around atezolizumab (anti-PD-L1) treatment. Receptors were obtained from a man between 65 and 79 years old with urothelial cancer.

The chain links TRBV19 to TRBJ2-3; D is unclear. Germline CDR1 reads LNHDA; CDR2 reads SQIVND (reference sequence). The ends were cut back, 4 bases at V and 3 bases at J, with 8 bases in the middle. This CDR3 contains 13 residues. The CDR3 sequence is CASSTLRTDTQYF. The DNA of the CDR3 is TGTGCCAGTAGTACCCTCCGGACAGATACGCAGTATTTT.

The chain uses TRBV11-3 and TRBJ2-5; TRBD1 might be the D (6 bases). This CDR3 region has 15 residues. The germline V and J ends were trimmed by 1 base and 2 bases, with 11 bases remaining between them. CDR1 and CDR2 from the germline V gene are SGHNT and YENEEA. DNA of the CDR3: TGTGCCAGCAGCTTAGGAGAAACAGGGCAAGAGACCCAGTACTTC. The encoded protein is CASSLGETGQETQYF.

The chain combines TRBV28 with TRBJ2-1, with 9 bases matching TRBD2. Germline values: CDR1 MDHEN, CDR2 SYDVKM. V was clipped by 7 bases and J by 7 bases; unmatched bases: 14. The CDR3 spans 16 residues. The CDR3 nucleotides are TGTGCCAGCACCTTTAGGGGTAGCGGGGGTCGGAATGAGCAGTTCTTC. Its translation: CASTFRGSGGRNEQFF.

The gene calls are TRBV18 and TRBJ2-7, with D perhaps TRBD2 (6 bases). This CDR3 spans 15 amino acids. Deletions cut 2 bases from V and 3 bases from J, with 14 bases between. Germline CDR1 KGHSH, CDR2 LQKENI. Here the CDR3 DNA reads TGTGCCAGCTCACCAGGACTACTTTGGGACTACGAGCAGTACTTC. It codes for CASSPGLLWDYEQYF.

On this clone: Mismatch with germline at one junction end may stem from a read error. Here the CDR3 reads CASSAGTSGTQYF. In DNA, the CDR3 is TGTGCTAGCAGCGCCGGGACTAGCGGTACGCAGTATTTT. The chain combines TRBV7-7 with TRBJ2-3; TRBD2 matches 11 bases. This CDR3 has 13 residues. CDR1 and CDR2 (germline): SSHAT, FNYEAQ (reference sequence).

V gene TRBV18 combines with J gene TRBJ1-3; D uncertain. V was pared by 0 bases and J by 4 bases, with 7 bases between. The CDR3 has 14 residues. Germline lookup yields CDR1 KGHSH and CDR2 LQKENI. CDR3 in DNA: TGTGCCAGCTCACCACCGGCACCCGGAAACACCATATATTTT. Protein: CASSPPAPGNTIYF.

This rearrangement joins TRBV10-2 to TRBJ1-1; tentative D call: TRBD1 (6 bases). The ends were cut back, 4 bases at V and 1 base at J, with 13 bases in the middle. The germline V gene encodes CDR1 WSHSY and CDR2 SAAADI. CDR3 length: 15 amino acids. CDR3 sequence (DNA): TGCGCCAGCAGTGTCGAAGGGGGAAGGAACACTGAAGCTTTCTTT. This encodes CASSVEGGRNTEAFF.

V and J are TRBV5-6 and TRBJ1-1; 8 nucleotides match TRBD1. CDR3 length: 13 amino acids. The V gene's germline CDR1 is SGHDT and CDR2 YYEEEE. V lost 0 bases and J lost 10; bases outside the gene matches: 5. The CDR3: CASSLADRAGAFF. The CDR3, as DNA: TGTGCCAGCAGCTTGGCGGACAGGGCGGGAGCTTTCTTT.

This clone has a single count. The chain recombines TRBV7-9 with TRBJ1-5; possible D gene TRBD1, 6 bases. The ends were cut back, 1 base at V and 9 bases at J, with 16 bases in the middle. The germline V gene encodes CDR1 SEHNR and CDR2 FQNEAQ (reference sequence). This CDR3 is 15 amino acids long. CDR3 loop: CASSLVSGVVGPQHF. The DNA for the CDR3 is TGTGCCAGCAGCTTAGTATCAGGGGTTGTAGGGCCCCAGCATTTT.

V and J are TRBV11-3 and TRBJ2-2; TRBD1 matches at 9 bases. This CDR3 has 17 amino acids. With 4 bases clipped from V and 7 bases from J, the junction kept 13 bases outside the gene matches. Germline CDR1 SGHNT, CDR2 YENEEA. The CDR3 DNA reads TGTGCCAGCAGCTCACCACCGGGACAGGGAGAAGGCGGGGAGCTGTTTTTT. Protein product: CASSSPPGQGEGGELFF. Looking up the rest from reference TRBV11-3 and TRBJ2-2 gives the full variable domain: EAGVVQSPRYKIIEKKQPVAFWCNPISGHNTLYWYLQNLGQGPELLIRYENEEAVDDSQLPKDRFSAERLKGVDSTLKIQPAELGDSAVYLCASSSPPGQGEGGELFFGEGSRLTVL.

This chain links TRBV5-4 with TRBJ1-3, with D perhaps matching TRBD1 (5 bases). The V gene's germline CDR1 is SGHNT and CDR2 YYREEE (reference sequence). The V end lost 5 bases, the J end lost 1 base, and 13 bases lay between the germline ends. There are 15 residues in the CDR3. CDR3 nucleotide sequence: TGTGCCAGCAGGCAAGACGCAGGGTCTGGAAACACCATATATTTT. Protein sequence: CASRQDAGSGNTIYF.

This clone was seen more than once but under ten times. V usage is TRBV30 and J usage is TRBJ1-1; TRBD1 aligns across 9 bases. With V trimmed by 1 base and J by 4 bases, 10 bases remained unmatched. The CDR3 consists of 16 residues. The germline gives CDR1 GTSNPN, CDR2 SVGIG (reference sequence). The CDR3 bases are TGTGCCTGGAGTGCCCTCGGGACAGGGTTCGGCACTGAAGCTTTCTTT. Protein: CAWSALGTGFGTEAFF.

The rearrangement uses TRBV27 and TRBJ1-2, with a tentative D call TRBD1 (5 bases). V lost 5 bases, J lost 3 bases, and 16 bases lay in between. CDR1 is MNHEY and CDR2 is SMNVEV in the germline V gene (reference sequence). This CDR3 is built from 15 residues. The CDR3 DNA follows: TGTGCCAGCAGTCAATTAGTCTCAGGGTACTATGGCTACACCTTC. Translated, it gives CASSQLVSGYYGYTF.

In its sample, this clone was seen a few times. The gene calls are TRBV6-1 and TRBJ1-2; D gene ambiguous. Germline CDR1 is MNHNS and CDR2 is SASEGT. V lost 2 bases, J lost 6 bases, and 13 bases lay in between. The CDR3 is 14 amino acids. The CDR3 DNA follows: TGTGCCAGCAGTGAATCAGTTCCAAATGATGGCTACACCTTC. It yields the protein CASSESVPNDGYTF.

Remarks on this clone: The junction does not match germline at one end; this may be a read error. Other DNA sequences of this sample code for an identical CDR3. The chain employs TRBV7-3 and TRBJ1-1; tentatively, D is TRBD1 (5 bases). From germline, CDR1 is SGHTA and CDR2 FQGTGA. The CDR3 extends over 13 amino acids. The DNA of the CDR3 is TGTGCTAGCAGTTACGACAGGAACACTGAAGCTTTCTTT. Its translation is CASSYDRNTEAFF.

The CDR3 region has the DNA TGTGCCAGCACTCCTCTCCTGGCAGGGTTCTATGGCTACACCTTC. Protein product: CASTPLLAGFYGYTF. This chain links TRBV2 with TRBJ1-2, with D maybe TRBD1 (5 bases). Germline V gene data show CDR1 as SNHLY and CDR2 as FYNNEI. Between the trimmed V and J ends, which lost 7 bases and 4 bases, there was a span of 19 bases. This CDR3 is 15 amino acids long.

CDR3: CASSVGVAGLYEQYF. CDR3 DNA: TGTGCCAGCAGCGTCGGGGTAGCGGGACTCTACGAGCAGTACTTC. The rearrangement links TRBV5-5 to TRBJ2-7; 8 bases match TRBD2. After removal of 4 bases from V and 3 bases from J, the junction contained 9 bases not matched to a gene. CDR3 length: 15 residues. Germline V gene lookup returns CDR1 SGHKS and CDR2 YYEKEE (reference sequence).